The rows below give T cell receptor beta chains drawn from one sample of a study of blood T cell repertoires in COVID-19. Some clones are missing from TCRdb's copy, which holds only in-frame ones; the method was immunoSEQ multiplex PCR. The table includes some 130,000 clones, roughly 71% detected once. The sequenced material came from peripheral blood. All receptors come from a man aged 80 or over with acute or convalescent COVID-19. Both conserved end residues are trimmed from each CDR3.

j_call v_call cdr3_aa
TRBJ2-4 TRBV19 ASSPFGQGEVGIQY
TRBJ2-1 TRBV3-1/TRBV3-2 ASRSTGNEQF
TRBJ1-1 TRBV27 ASSSNPDRTTEAF
TRBJ1-6 TRBV18 ASQQGVNSPLH
TRBJ1-1 TRBV7-2 ASSLTRGAGVNTEAF
TRBJ1-6 TRBV30 AWTRPVQGSPLH
TRBJ2-5 TRBV27 ASSKRGLAGRETQY
TRBJ1-1 TRBV4-3 ASSPTGGGTEAF
TRBJ1-6 TRBV2 ASSEGRGWSPLH
TRBJ2-2 TRBV2 ASRPGLRGGELF
TRBJ1-1 TRBV2 AINRQDTEAF
TRBJ2-7 TRBV7-2 ASSLGIPGTVISYEQY
TRBJ2-4 TRBV7-9 ASSLVQDSSIQY
TRBJ2-5 TRBV7-9 ASSFPLAGQETQY
TRBJ1-1 TRBV6-5 ASSADRNTEAF
TRBJ2-7 TRBV15 ATSRDPWTSGGIAYEQY
TRBJ1-5 TRBV6-5 ASSLGRSGNQPQH
TRBJ2-7 TRBV5-6 ASSWDRANEQY
TRBJ2-2 TRBV29-1 SARTGPTNTGELF
TRBJ2-7 TRBV6-6 ASSYAEFGYEQY
TRBJ1-2 TRBV2 ASPGDRGVYGYT
TRBJ2-3 TRBV5-4 ASSSYKQGGGADTQY
TRBJ1-6 TRBV7-6 ASSLRPTGGLDSPLH
TRBJ1-5 TRBV20-1 SARSGGSQH
TRBJ1-6 TRBV28 ASTGQSSYNSPLH
TRBJ1-5 TRBV5-4 ASSHGNDQPQH
TRBJ2-2 TRBV10-3 AISLAGAGDTGELF
TRBJ1-6 TRBV3-1/TRBV3-2 ASSQDPGRVIGSPLH
TRBJ1-5 TRBV4-2 ASSLNFPSQNQPQH
TRBJ2-3 TRBV5-1 ASSLGTSNTDTQY
TRBJ2-1 TRBV7-8 ASSPRESYNEQF
TRBJ2-1 TRBV3-1/TRBV3-2 ASRPGTSGPNEQF
TRBJ1-2 TRBV11-1 ASSSGLSNYGYT
TRBJ2-1 TRBV12-3/TRBV12-4 ASSSRGNEQF
TRBJ2-5 TRBV18 ASSSYQETQY
TRBJ2-7 TRBV12-3/TRBV12-4 ASSIVRSEQY
TRBJ2-1 TRBV6-5 ASRVDRVSYNEQF
TRBJ2-3 TRBV9 ASSVSSGTGGDTQY
TRBJ2-1 TRBV5-5 ASSLAQRVYNEQF
TRBJ2-1 TRBV18 ASSPLTSGGLNEQF
TRBJ1-2 TRBV5-6 ASSSITRATGYT
TRBJ2-3 TRBV19 ASSSLAGGLSTDTQY
TRBJ1-1 TRBV3-1/TRBV3-2 ASSQVMGASVAF
TRBJ2-7 TRBV5-5 ASSGGTSGFYEQY
TRBJ1-1 TRBV5-1 ASSFGQVGTEAF
TRBJ1-1 TRBV18 ASSRPTIGTGTNTEAF
TRBJ2-7 TRBV10-3 AISEGQGARNEQY
TRBJ2-3 TRBV3-1/TRBV3-2 ANGKTED
TRBJ1-5 TRBV6-5 ASSKGGNQPQH
TRBJ1-2 TRBV27 ASSLSSSVSTGYT
TRBJ2-7 TRBV5-4 ASSTGTGAIGEQY
TRBJ2-3 TRBV29-1 STHRTDTQY
TRBJ2-3 TRBV30 AWSRRAGSTDTQY